This T cell receptor (beta chain) was profiled in a study of T cell changes during pregnancy in multiple sclerosis. The data were produced by immunoSEQ multiplex PCR, yet TCRdb's version contains in-frame clones alone and is incomplete. The repertoire holds 45,000 to 60,000 clones, with about 90% as singletons. Germline assignment: CDR1 SGHRS and CDR2 YFSETQ. V lost 4 bases and J lost 5, with 18 bases in between. The CDR3 has 15 residues. The sample consisted of CD4+ T cells from peripheral blood mononuclear cells, taken in the second trimester of pregnancy. This sequence was found in a female donor with multiple sclerosis, enrolled in a pregnancy study. The chain links TRBV5-1 to TRBJ2-5; a possible D gene is TRBD2 (6 bases). CDR3 coding DNA: TGCGCCAGCAGCACCCAAGGACTACCAAGGGAGACCCAGTACTTC. This codes for CASSTQGLPRETQYF.